This T cell receptor (beta chain) derives from a study of blood T cell repertoires in COVID-19. J lost 4 bases, V lost 5 bases, and 13 bases had no gene match. The CDR3 length is 16 residues. The germline V gene has CDR1 SGHTA and CDR2 FQGNSA. Ages ranged from about 18 to 89 years, with residence in approximately 23 US areas. Clinical histories supplied by participants themselves formed the basis of cohort assignment. Produced via immunoSEQ multiplex PCR; TCRdb's table is partial and in-frame only. Here the sample spans 200,000 to 300,000 clones, roughly 88% being singletons. This chain uses TRBV7-2 with TRBJ1-2, with 7 bases aligning to TRBD1. This sequence was found in a woman in her 40s with acute COVID-19. The sequenced material came from PBMCs or T cells enriched from blood (not recorded which). CDR3 protein: CASSDSPRRDSYGYTF. The CDR3 region has the DNA TGTGCCAGCAGCGATTCCCCTAGACGGGACAGCTATGGCTACACCTTC.